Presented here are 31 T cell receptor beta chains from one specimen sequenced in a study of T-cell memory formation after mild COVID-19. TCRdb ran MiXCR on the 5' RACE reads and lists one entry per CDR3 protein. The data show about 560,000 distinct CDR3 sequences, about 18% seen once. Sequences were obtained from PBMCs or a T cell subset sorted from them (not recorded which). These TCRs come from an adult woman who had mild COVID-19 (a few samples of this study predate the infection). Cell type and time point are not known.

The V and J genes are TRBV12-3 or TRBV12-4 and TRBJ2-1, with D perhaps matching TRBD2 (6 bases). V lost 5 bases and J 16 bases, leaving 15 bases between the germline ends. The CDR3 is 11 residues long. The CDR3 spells CASSRDSPRFF. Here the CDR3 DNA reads TGTGCCAGCAGTAGGGACTCTCCGCGATTCTTC.

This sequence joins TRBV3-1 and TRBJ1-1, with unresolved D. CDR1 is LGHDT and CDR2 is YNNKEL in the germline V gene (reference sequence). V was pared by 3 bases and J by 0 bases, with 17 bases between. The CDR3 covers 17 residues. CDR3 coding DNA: TGTGCCAGCAGCCAGGCTGAGATCTCCCCAATGAACACTGAAGCTTTCTTT. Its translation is CASSQAEISPMNTEAFF.

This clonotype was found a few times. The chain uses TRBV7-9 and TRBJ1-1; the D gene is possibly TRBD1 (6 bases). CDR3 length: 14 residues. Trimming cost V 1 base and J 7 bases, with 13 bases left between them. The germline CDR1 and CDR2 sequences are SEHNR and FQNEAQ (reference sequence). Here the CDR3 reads CASSLETGHFEAFF. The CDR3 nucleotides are TGTGCCAGCAGCTTAGAAACGGGACACTTTGAAGCTTTCTTT.

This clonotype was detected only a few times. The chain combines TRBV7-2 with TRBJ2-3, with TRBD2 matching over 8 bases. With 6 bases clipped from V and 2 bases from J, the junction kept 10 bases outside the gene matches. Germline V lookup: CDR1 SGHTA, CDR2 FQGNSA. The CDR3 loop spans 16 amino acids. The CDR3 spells CASRRSGRGSTDTQYF. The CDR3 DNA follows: TGTGCCAGCAGACGGAGCGGGAGAGGGTCCACAGATACGCAGTATTTT.

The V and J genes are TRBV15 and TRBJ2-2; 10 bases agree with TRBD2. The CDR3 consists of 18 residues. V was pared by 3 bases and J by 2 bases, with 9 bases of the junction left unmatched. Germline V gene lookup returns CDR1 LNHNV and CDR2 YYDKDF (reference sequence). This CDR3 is CATSRESGRAPNTGELFF. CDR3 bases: TGTGCCACCAGCAGGGAAAGCGGGAGGGCCCCAAACACCGGGGAGCTGTTTTTT.

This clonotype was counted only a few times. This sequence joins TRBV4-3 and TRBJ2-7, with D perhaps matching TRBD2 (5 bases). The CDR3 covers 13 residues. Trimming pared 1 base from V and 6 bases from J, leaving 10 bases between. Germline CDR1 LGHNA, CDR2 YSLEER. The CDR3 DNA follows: TGCGCCAGCAGCCAAGGGTGGGGAGCCGAGCAGTACTTC. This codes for CASSQGWGAEQYF.

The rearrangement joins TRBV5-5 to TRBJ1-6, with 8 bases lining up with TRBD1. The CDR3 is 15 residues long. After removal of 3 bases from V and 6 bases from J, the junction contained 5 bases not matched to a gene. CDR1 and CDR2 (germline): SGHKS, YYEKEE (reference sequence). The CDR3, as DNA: TGTGCCAGCAGCTCCCGGGGACAGGCTAATTCACCCCTCCACTTT. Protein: CASSSRGQANSPLHF. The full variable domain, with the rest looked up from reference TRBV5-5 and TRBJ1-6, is DAGVTQSPTHLIKTRGQQVTLRCSPISGHKSVSWYQQVLGQGPQFIFQYYEKEERGRGNFPDRFSARQFPNYSSELNVNALLLGDSALYLCASSSRGQANSPLHFGNGTRLTVT.

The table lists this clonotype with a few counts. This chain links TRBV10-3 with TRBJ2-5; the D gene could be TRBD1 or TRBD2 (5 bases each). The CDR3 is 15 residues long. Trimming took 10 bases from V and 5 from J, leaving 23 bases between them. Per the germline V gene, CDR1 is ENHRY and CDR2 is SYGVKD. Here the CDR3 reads CASQLGAERRETQYF. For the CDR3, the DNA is TGTGCCAGCCAACTCGGGGCGGAGAGGAGGGAGACCCAGTACTTC.

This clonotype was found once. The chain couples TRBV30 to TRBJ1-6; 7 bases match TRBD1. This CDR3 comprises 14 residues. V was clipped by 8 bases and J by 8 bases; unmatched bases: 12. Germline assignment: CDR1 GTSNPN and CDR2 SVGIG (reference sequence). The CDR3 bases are TGTGCCCGAACCTCCGGCAGGGGGGATTCACCCCTCCACTTT. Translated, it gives CARTSGRGDSPLHF.

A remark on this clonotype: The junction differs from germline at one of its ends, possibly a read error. The CDR3 sequence: CASSLAQPQNRWSF. DNA of the CDR3: TGCGCCAGCAGCTTGGCACAGCCTCAAAATCGGTGGTCCTTC. This chain links TRBV5-1 with TRBJ2-5; D is unclear. The CDR3 consists of 14 residues. Germline V gene lookup returns CDR1 SGHRS and CDR2 YFSETQ. The whole variable domain, filled in from reference TRBV5-1 and TRBJ2-5, reads KAGVTQTPRYLIKTRGQQVTLSCSPISGHRSVSWYQQTPGQGLQFLFEYFSETQRNKGNFPGRFSGRQFSNSRSEMNVSTLELGDSALYLCASSLAQPQNRWSFGPGTRLLVL.

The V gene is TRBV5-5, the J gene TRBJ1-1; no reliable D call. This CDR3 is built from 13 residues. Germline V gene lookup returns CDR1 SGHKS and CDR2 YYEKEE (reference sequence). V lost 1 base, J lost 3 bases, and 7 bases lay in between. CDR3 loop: CASSLIGHTEAFF. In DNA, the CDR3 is TGTGCCAGCAGCTTGATAGGGCACACTGAAGCTTTCTTT.

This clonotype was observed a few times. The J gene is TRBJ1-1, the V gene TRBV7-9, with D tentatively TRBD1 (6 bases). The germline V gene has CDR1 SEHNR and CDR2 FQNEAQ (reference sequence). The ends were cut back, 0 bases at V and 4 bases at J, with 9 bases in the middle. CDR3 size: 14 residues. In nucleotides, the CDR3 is TGTGCCAGCAGCTTAGCCAGGGGTCCCACTGAAGCTTTCTTT. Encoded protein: CASSLARGPTEAFF.

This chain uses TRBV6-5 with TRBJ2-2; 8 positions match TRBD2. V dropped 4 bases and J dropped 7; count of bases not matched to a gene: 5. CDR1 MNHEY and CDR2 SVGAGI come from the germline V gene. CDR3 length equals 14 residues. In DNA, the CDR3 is TGTGCCAGCAGTTTCAGCGGGGGTCTCGGGGAGCTGTTTTTT. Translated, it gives CASSFSGGLGELFF.

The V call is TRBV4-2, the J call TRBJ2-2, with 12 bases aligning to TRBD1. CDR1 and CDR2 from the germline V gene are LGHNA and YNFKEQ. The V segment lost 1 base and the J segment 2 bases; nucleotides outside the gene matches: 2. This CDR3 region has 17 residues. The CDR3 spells CASSQVGTGGNTGELFF. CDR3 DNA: TGTGCCAGCAGCCAAGTCGGGACAGGGGGCAACACCGGGGAGCTGTTTTTT.

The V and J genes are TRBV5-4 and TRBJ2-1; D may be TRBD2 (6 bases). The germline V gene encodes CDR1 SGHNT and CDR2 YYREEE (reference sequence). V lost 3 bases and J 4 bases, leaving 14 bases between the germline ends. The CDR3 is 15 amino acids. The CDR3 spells CASSWGGLQYNEQFF. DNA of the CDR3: TGTGCCAGCAGCTGGGGAGGCCTTCAATACAATGAGCAGTTCTTC.

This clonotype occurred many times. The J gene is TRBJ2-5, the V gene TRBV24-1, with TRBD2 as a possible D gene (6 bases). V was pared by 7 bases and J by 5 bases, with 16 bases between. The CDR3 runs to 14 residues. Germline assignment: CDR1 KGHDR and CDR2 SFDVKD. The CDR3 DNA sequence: TGTGCCACCAGCACCAGCCAGGCGGGGGAGACCCAGTACTTC. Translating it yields CATSTSQAGETQYF.

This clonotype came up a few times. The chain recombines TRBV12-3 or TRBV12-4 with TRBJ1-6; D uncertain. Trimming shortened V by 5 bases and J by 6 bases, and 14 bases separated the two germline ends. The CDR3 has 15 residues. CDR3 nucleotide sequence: TGTGCCAGCAGTCTCGGAAGTGGATTTAATTCACCCCTCCACTTT. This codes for CASSLGSGFNSPLHF.

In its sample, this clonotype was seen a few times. Here the CDR3 DNA reads TGTGCCAGCAGTTTCGGAGGGGGCGGAAGAAATGAGCAGTTCTTC. The encoded protein is CASSFGGGGRNEQFF. The chain couples TRBV12-3 or TRBV12-4 to TRBJ2-1, with D possibly TRBD1 on 7 matching bases. This CDR3 has 15 residues. The germline V and J ends were trimmed by 3 bases and 7 bases, with 16 bases remaining between them.

CDR3 residues: CASSLAQQDNYEQYF. The CDR3 DNA reads TGTGCCAGCAGCTTAGCACAGCAGGACAACTACGAGCAGTACTTC. V and J are TRBV7-2 and TRBJ2-7, with D tentatively TRBD1 (5 bases). The germline gives CDR1 SGHTA, CDR2 FQGNSA. The CDR3 has 15 residues. V dropped 0 bases and J dropped 3 bases, with 12 bases sitting between them.

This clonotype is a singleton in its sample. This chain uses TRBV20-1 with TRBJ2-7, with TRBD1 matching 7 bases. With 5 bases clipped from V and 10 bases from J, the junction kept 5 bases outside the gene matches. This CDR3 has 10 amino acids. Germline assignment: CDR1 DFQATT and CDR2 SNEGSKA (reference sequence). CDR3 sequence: CSASGTVQYF. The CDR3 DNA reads TGCAGTGCTTCCGGGACAGTTCAGTACTTC.

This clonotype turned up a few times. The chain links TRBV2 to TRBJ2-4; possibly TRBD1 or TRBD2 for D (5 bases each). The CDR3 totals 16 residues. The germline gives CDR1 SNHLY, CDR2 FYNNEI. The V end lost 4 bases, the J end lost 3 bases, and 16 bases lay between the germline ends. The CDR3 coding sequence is TGTGCCAGCAGTGGACCCCTGGGGGATGTCAAAAACATTCAGTACTTC. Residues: CASSGPLGDVKNIQYF.

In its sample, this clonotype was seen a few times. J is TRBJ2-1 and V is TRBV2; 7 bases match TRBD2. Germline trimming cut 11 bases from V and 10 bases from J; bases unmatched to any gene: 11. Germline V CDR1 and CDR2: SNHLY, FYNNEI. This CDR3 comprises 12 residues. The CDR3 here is CASWEREGEQFF. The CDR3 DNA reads TGTGCCTCCTGGGAGAGGGAGGGGGAGCAGTTCTTC.

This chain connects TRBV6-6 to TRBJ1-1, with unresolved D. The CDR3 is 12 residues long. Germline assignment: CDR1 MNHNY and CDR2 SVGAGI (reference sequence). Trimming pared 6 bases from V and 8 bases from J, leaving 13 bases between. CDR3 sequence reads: CASSQIQLEAFF. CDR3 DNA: TGTGCCAGCAGCCAGATACAGCTCGAAGCTTTCTTT.

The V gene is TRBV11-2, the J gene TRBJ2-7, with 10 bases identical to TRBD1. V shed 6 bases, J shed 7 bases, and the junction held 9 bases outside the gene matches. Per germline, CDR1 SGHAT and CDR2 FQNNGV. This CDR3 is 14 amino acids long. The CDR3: CASSPLRGQGEQYF. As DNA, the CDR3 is TGTGCCAGCAGTCCACTTAGGGGACAGGGGGAGCAGTACTTC.

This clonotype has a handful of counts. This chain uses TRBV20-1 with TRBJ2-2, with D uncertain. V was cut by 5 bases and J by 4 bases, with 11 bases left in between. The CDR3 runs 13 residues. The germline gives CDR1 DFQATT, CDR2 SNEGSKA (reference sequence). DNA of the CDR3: TGCAGTGCTCTAAGGGCTGCCACCGGGGAGCTGTTTTTT. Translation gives CSALRAATGELFF.

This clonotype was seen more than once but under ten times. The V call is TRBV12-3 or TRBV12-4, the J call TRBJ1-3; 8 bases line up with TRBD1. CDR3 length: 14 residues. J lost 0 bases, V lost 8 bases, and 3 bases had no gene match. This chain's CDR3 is CASGDRGSGNTIYF. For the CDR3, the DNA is TGTGCCAGCGGCGACAGGGGCTCTGGAAACACCATATATTTT.

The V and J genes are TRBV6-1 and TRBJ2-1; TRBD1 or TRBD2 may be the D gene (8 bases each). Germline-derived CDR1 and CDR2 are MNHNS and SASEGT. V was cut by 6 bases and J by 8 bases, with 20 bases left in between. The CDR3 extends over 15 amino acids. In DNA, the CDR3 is TGTGCCAGCAGGACAGGGGCGGGGGGCCTCGATGAGCAGTTCTTC. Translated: CASRTGAGGLDEQFF.

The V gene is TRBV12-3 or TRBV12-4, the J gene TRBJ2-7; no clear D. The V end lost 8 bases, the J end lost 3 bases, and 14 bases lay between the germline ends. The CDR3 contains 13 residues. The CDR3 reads CASVPGIVYEQYF. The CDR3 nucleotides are TGTGCCAGCGTACCTGGGATTGTCTACGAGCAGTACTTC.

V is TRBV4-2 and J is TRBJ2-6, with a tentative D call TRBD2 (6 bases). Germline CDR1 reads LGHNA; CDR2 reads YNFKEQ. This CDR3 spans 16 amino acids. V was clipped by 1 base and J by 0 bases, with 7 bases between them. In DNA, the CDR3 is TGTGCCAGCAGCCAAGCGGGGGACTCTGGGGCCAACGTCCTGACTTTC. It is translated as CASSQAGDSGANVLTF.

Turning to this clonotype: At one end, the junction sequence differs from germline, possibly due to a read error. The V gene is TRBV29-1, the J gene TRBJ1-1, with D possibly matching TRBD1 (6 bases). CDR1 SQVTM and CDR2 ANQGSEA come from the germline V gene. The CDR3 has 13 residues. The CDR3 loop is CSVNLPGASDAFF. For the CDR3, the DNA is TGCAGCGTGAACCTTCCAGGGGCCTCTGACGCTTTCTTT.

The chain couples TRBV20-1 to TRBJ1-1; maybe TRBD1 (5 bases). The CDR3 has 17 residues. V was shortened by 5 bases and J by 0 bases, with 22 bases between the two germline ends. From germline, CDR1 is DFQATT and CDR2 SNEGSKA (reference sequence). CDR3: CSAEGSGATAVNTEAFF. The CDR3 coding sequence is TGCAGTGCTGAGGGGTCTGGGGCGACTGCTGTGAACACTGAAGCTTTCTTT.